These T cell receptor beta chains were read from a single sample in a study of control samples from healthy donors and cancer patients. Libraries were prepared by immunoSEQ multiplex PCR; TCRdb keeps only in-frame clonotypes and omits some of them. The table includes approximately 100,000 clones, roughly 88% detected once. Material for sequencing was blood. The receptors shown here come from a man aged 25-45 years in good health. Each CDR3 is given with its conserved first and last residue.

CASSSARDFSNQPQHF | TRBJ1-5 | TRBV27
CASSREEGIQYF | TRBJ2-4 | TRBV7-9
CASSSQAGQGRAEAFF | TRBJ1-1 | TRBV11-2
CASSLQGRTSGAFF | TRBJ1-1 | TRBV3-1/TRBV3-2
CASTPGLAGSDEQFF | TRBJ2-1 | TRBV6-5
CASSFDRGLSDTQYF | TRBJ2-3 | TRBV5-1
CASSGGNSGANVLTF | TRBJ2-6 | TRBV6-2/TRBV6-3
CASSPRIGETEAFF | TRBJ1-1 | TRBV19
CAARPHEHEKLFF | TRBJ1-4 | TRBV28
CASSVAGVGDTQYF | TRBJ2-3 | TRBV6-1
CASSLIPGNNEQFF | TRBJ2-1 | TRBV5-5
CASRTDRAGTYEQYF | TRBJ2-7 | TRBV2
CASSPKGGFGSGANVLTF | TRBJ2-6 | TRBV19
CASSSGTTFSYEQYF | TRBJ2-7 | TRBV27
CAWSIPREGEVFQPQHF | TRBJ1-5 | TRBV30
CASSQGTSGSYNEQFF | TRBJ2-1 | TRBV3-1/TRBV3-2
CASDLGQGAIGDTGELFF | TRBJ2-2 | TRBV14
CARSFDGYTF | TRBJ1-2 | TRBV5-3
CATSRDFGPNRGKYF | TRBJ2-7 | TRBV15
CASSELAGFKVNTEAFF | TRBJ1-1 | TRBV6-1
CASSARTQTSGGGSGTQYF | TRBJ2-3 | TRBV11-3
CASSQDITSVGDTEAFF | TRBJ1-1 | TRBV4-2
CSVPSSGRSDEQYF | TRBJ2-7 | TRBV29-1
CASSATGTTISEQYF | TRBJ2-7 | TRBV19
CASSPGRDQPQHF | TRBJ1-5 | TRBV18
CASSSGTGVRNSPLHF | TRBJ1-6 | TRBV5-5
CASSQDRGGHEQYF | TRBJ2-7 | TRBV14
CASWPDRNTRNTEAFF | TRBJ1-1 | TRBV27
CATPDGGAGTDTQYF | TRBJ2-3 | TRBV7-9
CASSLGRQGAGTDTQYF | TRBJ2-3 | TRBV11-3
CASSPQAASGVRGEQFF | TRBJ2-1 | TRBV11-2
CASSLGTSGYEQYF | TRBJ2-7 | TRBV27
CASSEEGGWTEAFF | TRBJ1-1 | TRBV7-9
CASRKDSGIGADEQYF | TRBJ2-7 | TRBV7-2
CATSDGLLNEKLFF | TRBJ1-4 | TRBV24-1
CASSLMGLTSGRENEQFF | TRBJ2-1 | TRBV7-3
CASSQGHRDIAYEQYF | TRBJ2-7 | TRBV14
CASSVGTTNEKLFF | TRBJ1-4 | TRBV5-6
CASSPRWTSGRRSTDTQYF | TRBJ2-3 | TRBV6-6
CASRGLRSTGEQFF | TRBJ2-1 | TRBV11-2
CATSSPSDGPGQETQYF | TRBJ2-5 | TRBV15
CAYQNTEAFF | TRBJ1-1 | TRBV30
CASGTGELFF | TRBJ2-2 | TRBV27
CASSFGTGLSDTQYF | TRBJ2-3 | TRBV5-1
CASSPYDPGELFF | TRBJ2-2 | TRBV18
CASRENWYEQFF | TRBJ2-1 | TRBV19
CASSPDTVYGYTF | TRBJ1-2 | TRBV3-1/TRBV3-2